Listed below are T cell receptor beta chains from one sample, sequenced in a study of regulatory T cells in long-lasting Graves disease. A single record per CDR3 protein comes from TCRdb applying MiXCR to the multiplex PCR reads. The table lists over 350,000 distinct CDR3 sequences, 11% to 15% of them singletons. These same data were also listed under a study on T cells in Graves' hyperthyroidism and ophthalmopathy.

The input for sequencing was peripheral blood mononuclear cells (PBMCs), taken at new diagnosis, from a patient treated with antithyroid drugs. These receptors were obtained from a woman aged 45-65 years with Graves disease. Each CDR3 is given with its conserved first and last residue. D genes are given only for firm matches. Expanded clones are given a class, and other clones once, few, many or no size at all.

>TRBV19|NA|TRBJ1-4|NA
TGTGCCAGCTCAGTTCTATATGAAAAACTGTTTTTT
CASSVLYEKLFF
>TRBV30|few|TRBJ1-6|TRBD1
TGTGCCTGGACCCCGATTGACAGGGTTGGTTCACCCCTCCACTTT
CAWTPIDRVGSPLHF
>TRBV10-1|NA|TRBJ2-7|TRBD1
TGCGCCAGCAGTGATGCCGGGACAGGGGGCTACGAGCAGTACTTC
CASSDAGTGGYEQYF
>TRBV19|few|TRBJ1-1|TRBD1
TGTGCCAGTAGTATACAGGGGGTGAACACTGAAGCTTTCTTT
CASSIQGVNTEAFF
>TRBV5-1|NA|TRBJ2-5|NA
TGCGCCAGCAGCCCGGCGCCGGGGCAAGAGACCCAGTACTTC
CASSPAPGQETQYF
>TRBV7-7|many|TRBJ2-1|TRBD2
TGTGCTAGCAGCGCGCGCCCGGGACTAGCGTTGGGTGAGCAGTTCTTC
CASSARPGLALGEQFF
>TRBV27|NA|TRBJ2-7|TRBD1
TGTGCCAGCAGTTACTCGGGACAGACATTTAGCTACGAGCAGTACTTC
CASSYSGQTFSYEQYF
>TRBV4-2|few|TRBJ2-3|NA
TGTGCCAGCAGCCAGGGGACCTCTTACACAGATACGCAGTATTTT
CASSQGTSYTDTQYF
>TRBV6-5|NA|TRBJ2-3|NA
TGTGCCAGCAGTTACGCCCAGTACCGGGCTAAACATTTGGCCTCTAACACAGATACGCAGTATTTT
CASSYAQYRAKHLASNTDTQYF
>TRBV28|many|TRBJ2-3|TRBD2
TGTGCCAGCATACGCGGGAGTACAGATACGCAGTATTTT
CASIRGSTDTQYF
>TRBV20-1|few|TRBJ2-3|TRBD2
TGCAGTGCTAGAGATCCTAGCGGGAGCACAGATACGCAGTATTTT
CSARDPSGSTDTQYF
>TRBV3-1|NA|TRBJ1-3|NA
TGTGCCAGCAGCCAGGGCGGATACTCTGGAAACACCATATATTTT
CASSQGGYSGNTIYF
>TRBV10-2|NA|TRBJ1-5|NA
TGCGCCAGCAAGGAGGGAAGCAATCAGCCCCAGCATTTT
CASKEGSNQPQHF
>TRBV3-1|few|TRBJ1-4|TRBD1
TGTGCCAGCAGCCAAGAAGGGGGCTTTAATGAAAAACTGTTTTTT
CASSQEGGFNEKLFF
>TRBV24-1|NA|TRBJ2-3|NA
TGTGCCACCAGTGATTGGGATGCCACAGATACGCAGTATTTT
CATSDWDATDTQYF
>TRBV29-1|few|TRBJ1-2|NA
TGCAGCACCCTGCCCGAGGGGGTAGGGATCTATGGCTACACCTTC
CSTLPEGVGIYGYTF
>TRBV3-1|many|TRBJ2-3|NA
TGTGCCAGCAGCCAAGAATCAGATACGCAGTATTTT
CASSQESDTQYF
>TRBV10-3|NA|TRBJ2-1|TRBD1
TGTGCCACCCAGAGACCGGGACAGGGGGCGCGGAGTGAGCAGTTCTTC
CATQRPGQGARSEQFF
>TRBV12-3/TRBV12-4|many|TRBJ2-2|TRBD1
TGTGCCAGCAGAACCGGGACAGCAAACACCGGGGAGCTGTTTTTT
CASRTGTANTGELFF
>TRBV28|many|TRBJ1-2|TRBD1
TGTGCCAGCAGTACCCTCGACAGGGTCAATGGCTACACCTTC
CASSTLDRVNGYTF
>TRBV5-1|NA|TRBJ2-7|NA
TGCGCCAGCAGCTTGGAAGGGAACGACTACGAGCAGTACTTC
CASSLEGNDYEQYF
>TRBV6-2/TRBV6-3|NA|TRBJ2-7|NA
TGTGCCAGCAGACAGGCTGAGACCTACGAGCAGTACTTC
CASRQAETYEQYF
>TRBV28|many|TRBJ1-1|NA
TGTGCCAGCCTGTCATCCGACAGACCAATGAACACTGAAGCTTTCTTT
CASLSSDRPMNTEAFF
>TRBV6-2/TRBV6-3|NA|TRBJ2-2|TRBD1
TGTGCCAGCAGTACGTCTTTAGGGACAGGGTTCACCGGGGAGCTGTTTTTT
CASSTSLGTGFTGELFF
>TRBV28|many|TRBJ2-5|TRBD2
TGTGCCAGCAGTAACAGCGTAGGGAGGGAAACCCAGTACTTC
CASSNSVGRETQYF
>TRBV30|many|TRBJ2-7|NA
TGTGCCTACACGCCGGAGGCGGGTTACGAGCAGTACTTC
CAYTPEAGYEQYF
>TRBV18|NA|TRBJ2-3|NA
TGTGCCAGCTCACCCGGACTATACTACACAGATACGCAGTATTTT
CASSPGLYYTDTQYF
>TRBV5-1|many|TRBJ2-7|NA
TGCGCCAGCAGCTCCGACTCTCCCTACGAGCAGTACTTC
CASSSDSPYEQYF
>TRBV30|many|TRBJ1-1|NA
TGTGCCTGGGTAGCGACAGATTACACTGAAGCTTTCTTT
CAWVATDYTEAFF
>TRBV27|many|TRBJ2-7|NA
TGTGCCAGCAGCCCCACCCTGTTAAAGGCCTACGAGCAGTACTTC
CASSPTLLKAYEQYF
>TRBV3-1|many|TRBJ2-7|NA
TGTGCCAGCAGCCAACGTACAGGGCTTTCCTACGAGCAGTACTTC
CASSQRTGLSYEQYF
>TRBV3-1|NA|TRBJ1-2|TRBD1
TGTGCCAGCAGTTACTCCACGCTCCGGGACAGAGCTAACTATGGCTACACCTTC
CASSYSTLRDRANYGYTF
>TRBV19|few|TRBJ2-7|NA
TGTGCCAGTAGTTGGCGGCAGGGGAAGGGCGAGCAGTACTTC
CASSWRQGKGEQYF
>TRBV19|many|TRBJ2-2|NA
TGTGCCAGTAGTATTTACTCGGGCCTGAACACCGGGGAGCTGTTTTTT
CASSIYSGLNTGELFF
>TRBV30|NA|TRBJ2-2|TRBD2
TGTGCCTGGAGTCCCGGACTAGCGGGAGACGGGGAGCTGTTTTTT
CAWSPGLAGDGELFF
>TRBV7-3|many|TRBJ2-3|TRBD2
TGTGCCAGCAGCTTAAAACCCCTTAGTAGTAGCGGGAGGACAGATACGCAGTATTTT
CASSLKPLSSSGRTDTQYF
>TRBV20-1|few|TRBJ2-2|NA
TGCAGTGCTAGAGGGACAGACTTCACCGGGGAGCTGTTTTTT
CSARGTDFTGELFF
>TRBV3-1|NA|TRBJ2-1|TRBD2
TGTGCCAGCAGCCAATTAGCGGGCATCTACAATGAGCAGTTCTTC
CASSQLAGIYNEQFF
>TRBV10-3|many|TRBJ2-7|TRBD1
TGTGCCATCAGGGATCAGCACCGGACAGGGGTGTCCTACGAGCAGTACTTC
CAIRDQHRTGVSYEQYF
>TRBV10-3|many|TRBJ2-7|NA
TGTGCCATCAGTTCCCCGACAGGCAAGTCTTTCTACGAGCAGTACTTC
CAISSPTGKSFYEQYF
>TRBV28|NA|TRBJ1-4|NA
TGTGCCACCAACCCAAGCTCACTGGCAACTAATGAAAAACTGTTTTTT
CATNPSSLATNEKLFF
>TRBV20-1|few|TRBJ2-3|NA
TGCAGTGCTAGTCCCGGGACTGGTGTGTCAGATACGCAGTATTTT
CSASPGTGVSDTQYF
>TRBV19|few|TRBJ1-5|TRBD1
TGTGCCAGTAACAGGGGCCAAAATCAGCCCCAGCATTTT
CASNRGQNQPQHF
>TRBV11-2|NA|TRBJ2-2|TRBD1
TGTGCCAGCAGCTTAGACCCAGGGGGACATAGGGAGCTGTTTTTT
CASSLDPGGHRELFF
>TRBV28|few|TRBJ2-3|TRBD2
TGTGCCAGCAGTTCCGGGACTAGCGGGAGCGGGGGTACGCAGTATTTT
CASSSGTSGSGGTQYF
>TRBV28|many|TRBJ1-1|NA
TGTGCCAGCAGTTTATCCGGGGGGCCGAACACTGAAGCTTTCTTT
CASSLSGGPNTEAFF
>TRBV18|NA|TRBJ2-1|NA
TGTGCCAGCTCACCGGGTAGCGGAACCTACAATGAGCAGTTCTTC
CASSPGSGTYNEQFF
>TRBV18|many|TRBJ2-1|NA
TGTGCCAGCTCACCGATAGCCAACTCCTACAATGAGCAGTTCTTC
CASSPIANSYNEQFF
>TRBV7-9|many|TRBJ1-2|NA
TGTGCCAGCAGCCGGACTCAGGGTTTCGACACCTTC
CASSRTQGFDTF
>TRBV4-1|few|TRBJ2-7|NA
TGCGCCAGCAGCCAAGTAGCAGGAGTATCCTACGAGCAGTACTTC
CASSQVAGVSYEQYF
>TRBV6-2/TRBV6-3|few|TRBJ1-6|NA
TGTGCCAGCAGTGAAACCGGCAGGGGAAATTCACCCCTCCACTTT
CASSETGRGNSPLHF
>TRBV5-1|many|TRBJ1-1|NA
TGCGCCAGCAGCGGCCCGACAGAGACTGAAGCTTTCTTT
CASSGPTETEAFF
>TRBV5-1|many|TRBJ2-7|NA
TGCGCCAGCAGCTTGGAGGCCTCCTACGAGCAGTACTTC
CASSLEASYEQYF
>TRBV5-1|many|TRBJ1-2|TRBD1
TGCGCCAGCAGCTTGGGCAGGGGGACTAACTATGGCTACACCTTC
CASSLGRGTNYGYTF
>TRBV6-1|many|TRBJ1-2|TRBD1
TGTGCCAGCAATCGGGACAGGGAGGGCTATGGCTACACCTTC
CASNRDREGYGYTF
>TRBV5-1|NA|TRBJ1-3|TRBD1
TGCGCCAGCAGCACCGGGACAGTTAGCCTCTCTGGAAACACCATATATTTT
CASSTGTVSLSGNTIYF
>TRBV2|few|TRBJ2-3|TRBD2
TGTGCCATCCTAGGGACTAGCGGGAGCGATACGCAGTATTTT
CAILGTSGSDTQYF
>TRBV9|few|TRBJ2-1|NA
TGTGCCAGCAGCGTAGGTGGCAGGGGAGTGGGTGAGCAGTTCTTC
CASSVGGRGVGEQFF
>TRBV19|NA|TRBJ2-7|NA
TGTGCCAGTAGTGCGCCGGGAGTAAGCGACGAGCAGTACTTC
CASSAPGVSDEQYF